Sequencing of this T cell receptor (beta chain) was carried out in a study of blood T cell repertoires in COVID-19. Study in general: Acute and convalescent COVID-19 samples came from the United States, Italy and Spain.

CDR1 is SGHTA and CDR2 is FQGNSA in the germline V gene. This CDR3 contains 16 residues. J was trimmed by 0 bases and V by 5 bases; bases with no gene match: 6. In the study's own analysis: Amplification of reference gene primers provided the estimated nucleated cell counts. The data were produced by immunoSEQ multiplex PCR, yet TCRdb's version contains in-frame clones alone and is incomplete. V and J calls and clone size are copied from that table; D and trimming were computed from the DNA. The data contain over 100,000 clones, 86% of them singletons. The rearrangement links TRBV7-2 to TRBJ1-3; 8 nucleotides match TRBD1. The TCR sequence derives from a man aged 35-49 years with acute or convalescent COVID-19. Sequenced input: peripheral blood. This chain's CDR3 is CASSPGTGFSGNTIYF. The CDR3 DNA follows: TGTGCCAGCAGCCCCGGGACAGGATTCTCTGGAAACACCATATATTTT.